This T cell receptor beta chain was found in a study of cytomegalovirus exposure and HLA in healthy donors. Broader study findings: The study dropped some indistinguishable V segments, TRBV6-2 and TRBV6-3 among them. In vitro work confirmed that a few CMV-associated chains recognize CMV antigens. There were reportedly fewer N-insertions in an Asian-associated ancestry cluster than the roughly 610-donor mean, in a later analysis. In a later analysis, TCR beta V- and J-gene trimming was associated with a missense DCLRE1C variant.

Trimming removed 4 bases from V and 6 bases from J, with 11 bases in between. CDR3 size: 13 residues. CDR1 is SGHRS, CDR2 YFSETQ, per germline. Concerning this clone itself: Its specificity is unknown.

The PCR ran on 60 Vbeta and 13 Jbeta primers. Using immunoSEQ multiplex PCR, the repertoire was profiled, and TCRdb retains in-frame clones only, with some absent. This sample has tens of thousands of clones, with around three quarters found just once. This chain connects TRBV5-1 to TRBJ1-5, with D unresolved. What was sequenced was PBMCs. This receptor was taken from a man aged 55 to 69 in good health and CMV-seropositive. In DNA form, the CDR3 reads TGCGCCAGCAGCCGGGATCTAGGTCAGCCCCAGCATTTT. Its protein is CASSRDLGQPQHF.